This T cell receptor (beta chain) was profiled in a study of blood T cell repertoires in COVID-19. The wider study: Specimens from acute and convalescent COVID-19 originated in the United States, Italy and Spain.

This CDR3 comprises 15 residues. Trimming cost V 4 bases and J 7 bases; bases outside gene matches: 7. The germline gives CDR1 MGHRA, CDR2 YSYEKL. TCRdb keeps only in-frame clones here, not all; method: immunoSEQ multiplex PCR. The sample contains about 210,000 clones, about 84% of which appear only once. This clone was counted between two and nine times. The receptor comes from a human donor in a cohort sampled during active COVID-19. The chain combines TRBV4-1 with TRBJ2-1; 10 nucleotides line up with TRBD2. Sequencing was performed on peripheral blood. The CDR3 DNA sequence: TGCGCCAGCAGCCCCCCGCAGCGGGAGGGTAATGAGCAGTTCTTC. It is translated as CASSPPQREGNEQFF.